A single sample is the source of the 12 T cell receptor beta chains below, sequenced in a study of T cell changes during pregnancy in multiple sclerosis. Profiling relied on immunoSEQ multiplex PCR, and the TCRdb table lists in-frame clones only, not all of them. The sample records fewer than 75,000 clones, more than 85% being singletons. The sequences come from peripheral blood, collected in the second trimester of pregnancy. The receptors stem from a female donor with multiple sclerosis, enrolled in a pregnancy study.

This clone appeared once. The chain links TRBV4-2 to TRBJ2-3, with 8 bases identical to TRBD2. The CDR3 extends over 16 amino acids. Trimming at V came to 0 bases and at J to 6 bases, leaving 8 bases not matched to a gene. From germline, CDR1 is LGHNA and CDR2 YNFKEQ. The CDR3 reads CASSQDIGGATDTQYF. The CDR3 DNA follows: TGTGCCAGCAGCCAAGATATCGGGGGGGCCACGGATACGCAGTATTTT.

This chain uses TRBV4-1 with TRBJ2-7; D is possibly TRBD2 (6 bases). Germline CDR1 is MGHRA and CDR2 is YSYEKL. The CDR3 extends over 17 amino acids. Trimming removed 3 bases from V and 3 bases from J, with 21 bases in between. CDR3 region: CASSQGWLAGGVYEQYF. The CDR3, as DNA: TGCGCCAGCAGCCAGGGTTGGCTAGCCGGAGGGGTCTACGAGCAGTACTTC.

The genes are TRBV7-9 and TRBJ1-2, with D unresolved. Germline-derived CDR1 and CDR2 are SEHNR and FQNEAQ (reference sequence). The CDR3 runs 13 residues. The germline V and J ends were trimmed by 3 bases and 6 bases, with 11 bases remaining between them. This chain's CDR3 is CASSFESLDGYTF. In nucleotides, the CDR3 is TGTGCCAGCAGCTTCGAGAGCCTCGATGGCTACACCTTC.

This chain links TRBV15 with TRBJ1-2; D is undetermined. The germline V gene encodes CDR1 LNHNV and CDR2 YYDKDF (reference sequence). The ends were cut back, 6 bases at V and 2 bases at J, with 31 bases in the middle. The CDR3 totals 20 residues. The CDR3 DNA follows: TGTGCCACCAGTAGACGTACGATTCTAGCGGCAGAGGAGCTCAACTATGGCTACACCTTC. Amino acid sequence: CATSRRTILAAEELNYGYTF.

V and J are TRBV5-1 and TRBJ2-4; the D gene is possibly TRBD2 (6 bases). Looked up from germline, CDR1 is SGHRS and CDR2 is YFSETQ. The CDR3 is made up of 14 amino acids. Trimming took off 0 bases at V and 7 bases at J, with 11 bases between the two ends. CDR3 loop: CASSLEGGRNIQYF. The CDR3 bases are TGCGCCAGCAGCTTGGAGGGAGGAAGGAACATTCAGTACTTC.

This clone was recorded once. This rearrangement joins TRBV4-3 to TRBJ2-6; TRBD1 might be the D (5 bases). The germline V gene encodes CDR1 LGHNA and CDR2 YSLEER. Trimming stripped 0 bases from V and 0 bases from J, with 6 bases between. CDR3 length: 16 amino acids. CDR3 sequence reads: CASSQDQGSGANVLTF. Here the CDR3 DNA reads TGCGCCAGCAGCCAAGATCAGGGCTCTGGGGCCAACGTCCTGACTTTC.

The chain combines TRBV27 with TRBJ2-6; 8 nucleotides align to TRBD1. The CDR3 covers 16 residues. Trimming at V came to 5 bases and at J to 2 bases, leaving 5 bases not matched to a gene. CDR1 and CDR2 (germline): MNHEY, SMNVEV (reference sequence). The CDR3 DNA sequence: TGTGCCAGCAGTCCCCAGGGGGCGACTGGGGCCAACGTCCTGACTTTC. Translated: CASSPQGATGANVLTF.

The chain couples TRBV6-5 to TRBJ2-2; 7 bases are a match to TRBD1. The CDR3 totals 16 residues. Germline assignment: CDR1 MNHEY and CDR2 SVGAGI. The trim removed 1 base at V and 0 bases at J, leaving 2 bases unmatched. The CDR3 nucleotides are TGTGCCAGCAGTTACTTTGGGACAGCGAACACCGGGGAGCTGTTTTTT. Amino acids: CASSYFGTANTGELFF.

The chain is built from TRBV4-1 and TRBJ1-1; no reliable D call. Germline CDR1 and CDR2: MGHRA and YSYEKL. V was shortened by 1 base and J by 2 bases, with 11 bases between the two germline ends. The CDR3 is 15 residues long. The CDR3 region is CASSQGVTVNTEAFF. The CDR3 region has the DNA TGCGCCAGCAGCCAAGGGGTAACAGTCAACACTGAAGCTTTCTTT.

The chain has TRBV5-4 and TRBJ1-3; 8 positions agree with TRBD1. CDR1 and CDR2 (germline): SGHNT, YYREEE (reference sequence). V lost 5 bases to trimming and J lost 0 bases; unmatched junction nucleotides: 10. The CDR3 spans 17 residues. The CDR3 region is CASSNGGTGNSGNTIYF. Here the CDR3 DNA reads TGTGCCAGCAGTAACGGAGGGACAGGCAACTCTGGAAACACCATATATTTT.

The chain uses TRBV29-1 and TRBJ1-2; 7 positions agree with TRBD1. V lost 6 bases and J lost 2; bases outside the gene matches: 3. This CDR3 region has 12 residues. Germline assignment: CDR1 SQVTM and CDR2 ANQGSEA. The CDR3 DNA follows: TGCAGCGTCACAGGGGCCAACTATGGCTACACCTTC. Encoded protein: CSVTGANYGYTF.

This chain links TRBV30 with TRBJ1-2, with 7 nucleotides matching TRBD1. Unmatched junction bases numbered 5, after V lost 2 bases and J lost 8 bases. The CDR3 contains 12 residues. CDR1 is GTSNPN, CDR2 SVGIG, per germline (reference sequence). CDR3 DNA: TGTGCCTGGAGTTCCAGGGGGTTCGGCTACACCTTC. Translated: CAWSSRGFGYTF.